This T cell receptor (beta chain) was recorded in a study of blood T cells in healthy people across ages. Sample-barcoded 5' priming and a J-beta primer mix drove a second PCR of roughly 7 to 11 cycles. TCRdb used MiXCR to reprocess the 5' RACE reads, holding one entry per CDR3 protein. Of about 1.1 million distinct CDR3 sequences listed, about two fifths are singletons. This CDR3 comprises 12 residues. V lost 3 bases, J lost 2 bases, and 7 bases lay in between. The germline gives CDR1 DFQATT, CDR2 SNEGSKA (reference sequence). Specimen: blood. This sequence joins TRBV20-1 and TRBJ2-5; unclear D gene. The sequence derives from a man younger than 35 in good health. CDR3 amino acids: CSARAEQETQYF. In DNA form, the CDR3 reads TGCAGTGCTAGGGCAGAACAAGAGACCCAGTACTTC.